Following are 30 T cell receptor beta chains from one sample sequenced in a study of blood T cells in healthy people across ages. Primers used in a second PCR of roughly 7 to 12 cycles were a sample-barcoded 5' primer and a J-beta primer mix. TCRdb used MiXCR to reprocess the 5' RACE reads, holding one entry per CDR3 protein. This table holds about 720,000 distinct CDR3 sequences, 22% found once. Sequencing was performed on blood. The source is a man between 65 and 79 years old in good health.

The sample holds a few counts of this clonotype. The V gene is TRBV10-3, the J gene TRBJ2-7, with 8 bases matching TRBD2. CDR3 length equals 14 residues. The germline gives CDR1 ENHRY, CDR2 SYGVKD. V gave up 8 bases and J gave up 1 base; unmatched junction bases: 7. The CDR3 sequence: CAIAAGGESYEQYV. DNA for the CDR3: TGTGCCATCGCTGCGGGGGGCGAGTCCTACGAGCAGTACGTC.

This clonotype was found a few times. This rearrangement joins TRBV7-9 to TRBJ1-2; D gene uncertain. This CDR3 spans 14 amino acids. Germline loops: CDR1 SEHNR, CDR2 FQNEAQ (reference sequence). V was clipped by 5 bases and J by 3 bases, with 13 bases between them. The CDR3: CASSPGLADYGYTF. CDR3 nucleotides: TGTGCCAGCAGCCCAGGCTTGGCGGACTATGGCTACACCTTC.

This clonotype was picked up a small number of times. The chain joins TRBV5-1 to TRBJ2-5; D uncertain. Judging by the DNA end, TRBJ2-7 fits better; the J call may be wrong. There are 14 residues in the CDR3. Germline lookup yields CDR1 SGHRS and CDR2 YFSETQ. Here the CDR3 reads CASSFSPNLYEQYF. CDR3 in DNA: TGCGCCAGCAGCTTCAGTCCTAATCTCTACGAGCAGTACTTC.

The chain recombines TRBV9 with TRBJ1-1, with D possibly being TRBD1 (5 bases). This CDR3 is 14 amino acids long. Germline V gene data show CDR1 as SGDLS and CDR2 as YYNGEE. With 3 bases removed from V and 0 bases from J, the gap between germline ends came to 9 bases. As DNA, the CDR3 is TGTGCCAGCAGCGGACAGATCATGAACACTGAAGCTTTCTTT. Its protein is CASSGQIMNTEAFF. Combining the CDR3 with reference TRBV9 and TRBJ1-1 gives the whole variable domain DSGVTQTPKHLITATGQRVTLRCSPRSGDLSVYWYQQSLDQGLQFLIQYYNGEERAKGNILERFSAQQFPDLHSELNLSSLELGDSALYFCASSGQIMNTEAFFGQGTRLTVV.

A few counts support this clonotype. The CDR3 DNA sequence: TGTGCCAGCAGCTTTAGCGGGGGGGCCCCTAGCACAGATACGCAGTATTTT. Encoded protein: CASSFSGGAPSTDTQYF. V is TRBV12-3 or TRBV12-4 and J is TRBJ2-3; 11 bases fit TRBD2. The ends lost 6 bases at V and 0 bases at J; junction bases unmatched: 8. This CDR3 has 17 amino acids.

The rearrangement joins TRBV6-5 to TRBJ2-7; D gene ambiguous. The CDR3 loop spans 13 amino acids. The ends were cut back, 8 bases at V and 5 bases at J, with 16 bases in the middle. Germline-derived CDR1 and CDR2 are MNHEY and SVGAGI. The CDR3 region is CASSSTRPNEQYF. The DNA of the CDR3 is TGTGCCAGCTCGTCGACACGTCCTAACGAGCAGTACTTC.

The table lists this clonotype with a few counts. The chain links TRBV4-1 to TRBJ2-3; 8 positions match TRBD2. J lost 4 bases, V lost 1 base, and 13 bases had no gene match. CDR3 length: 18 amino acids. Germline assignment: CDR1 MGHRA and CDR2 YSYEKL. The CDR3 loop reads CASSQGGAGSGRPDTQYF. CDR3 sequence (DNA): TGCGCCAGCAGCCAAGGGGGGGCTGGCAGCGGGAGACCAGATACGCAGTATTTT.

This clonotype was counted ten times or more. The chain uses TRBV7-7 and TRBJ2-1; the D gene is possibly TRBD2 (5 bases). The V gene lost 5 bases and the J gene lost 8 bases, with 16 bases spanning the gap. This CDR3 is 14 amino acids long. Germline CDR1 SSHAT, CDR2 FNYEAQ (reference sequence). Here the CDR3 reads CASSPNSRGDEQFF. CDR3 nucleotide sequence: TGTGCCAGCAGCCCAAATTCCCGGGGTGATGAGCAGTTCTTC.

This clonotype was picked up a small number of times. The V call is TRBV20-1, the J call TRBJ1-6, with a tentative D call TRBD1 (5 bases). The CDR3 length is 15 residues. V lost 2 bases, J lost 5 bases, and 13 bases lay in between. Germline loops: CDR1 DFQATT, CDR2 SNEGSKA (reference sequence). The CDR3 spells CSARRRTIHNSPLHF. CDR3 sequence (DNA): TGCAGTGCTAGACGCCGGACAATTCATAATTCACCCCTCCACTTT.

A single count supports this clonotype. The rearrangement joins TRBV7-2 to TRBJ2-1, with D uncertain. The CDR3 loop spans 13 amino acids. With 2 bases removed from V and 4 bases from J, the gap between germline ends came to 6 bases. CDR1 and CDR2 from the germline V gene are SGHTA and FQGNSA. CDR3 sequence reads: CASSLIVYNEQFF. CDR3 in DNA: TGTGCCAGCAGCTTAATAGTTTACAATGAGCAGTTCTTC.

The table lists this clonotype with a few counts. The chain employs TRBV25-1 and TRBJ1-4; no clear D. The germline gives CDR1 MGHDK, CDR2 SYGVNS. This CDR3 region has 15 residues. V was shortened by 2 bases and J by 1 base, with 8 bases between the two germline ends. The CDR3 spells CASSEMKGTNEKLFF. The DNA of the CDR3 is TGTGCCAGCAGTGAAATGAAGGGAACTAATGAAAAACTGTTTTTT.

This clonotype was recorded once. CDR3 DNA: TGTGCCAGCAGCTCAGAAGGGGAGATCACAGATACGCAGTATTTT. Its protein product is CASSSEGEITDTQYF. This sequence joins TRBV7-8 and TRBJ2-3; TRBD1 or TRBD2 may be the D gene (5 bases each). Germline V lookup: CDR1 SGHVS, CDR2 FQNEAQ. The V end was cut by 4 bases, the J end by 2 bases, with 13 bases between. The CDR3 has 15 residues.

The gene calls are TRBV11-2 and TRBJ2-7; tentative D call: TRBD2 (5 bases). Trimming removed 2 bases from V and 5 bases from J, with 7 bases in between. Germline CDR1 and CDR2: SGHAT and FQNNGV. The CDR3 has 12 residues. CDR3 protein: CASSLSGNEQYF. The CDR3 coding sequence is TGTGCCAGCAGCTTATCGGGGAACGAGCAGTACTTC.

This clonotype was seen a few times. This chain uses TRBV6-1 with TRBJ2-2; perhaps TRBD1 as D (6 bases). The germline CDR1 and CDR2 sequences are MNHNS and SASEGT. The germline V and J ends were trimmed by 6 bases and 6 bases, with 20 bases remaining between them. The CDR3 is 16 residues long. The CDR3 loop is CASRRNRAELAGELFF. CDR3 DNA: TGTGCCAGCAGACGCAACAGGGCTGAATTGGCCGGGGAGCTGTTTTTT.

The rearrangement joins TRBV29-1 to TRBJ2-3; 10 bases are a match to TRBD1. V shed 8 bases and J 2 bases; nucleotides not matched to a gene: 7. CDR1 and CDR2 (germline): SQVTM, ANQGSEA. This CDR3 is 14 amino acids long. The CDR3 DNA reads as TGCAGCACCCGGACAGGGGGTAACACAGATACGCAGTATTTT. Translated: CSTRTGGNTDTQYF.

This chain links TRBV4-1 with TRBJ1-1, with no clear D. The V end was cut by 1 base, the J end by 6 bases, with 9 bases between. Per the germline V gene, CDR1 is MGHRA and CDR2 is YSYEKL. The CDR3 has 13 residues. The CDR3, as DNA: TGCGCCAGCAGCCAAGGCCCTCGGTCTGAAGCTTTCTTT. Its protein product is CASSQGPRSEAFF.

V is TRBV28 and J is TRBJ2-7; D not resolved. Germline CDR1 reads MDHEN; CDR2 reads SYDVKM. CDR3 length equals 14 residues. Between the trimmed V and J ends, which lost 6 bases and 1 base, there was a span of 13 bases. CDR3 in DNA: TGTGCCAGCAGCTTCCAGAGAGTTTCCTACGAGCAGTACTTC. Protein sequence: CASSFQRVSYEQYF.

The chain couples TRBV6-4 to TRBJ2-2, with D possibly being TRBD1 (5 bases). CDR3 size: 13 residues. Germline V gives CDR1 MRHNA, CDR2 SNTAGT. V gave up 6 bases and J gave up 3 bases, with 8 bases separating them. CDR3 sequence (DNA): TGTGCCAGCAGCGACAGATACACCGGGGAGCTGTTTTTT. Protein sequence: CASSDRYTGELFF.

The chain has TRBV10-3 and TRBJ2-3, with 9 bases that match TRBD1. The V segment lost 7 bases and the J segment 4 bases; nucleotides outside the gene matches: 6. The CDR3 covers 14 residues. From germline, CDR1 is ENHRY and CDR2 SYGVKD. As DNA, the CDR3 is TGTGCCATCAATCGGGACAGGGAGGCAGATACGCAGTATTTT. Protein: CAINRDREADTQYF.

The chain uses TRBV27 and TRBJ1-4, with 9 bases matching TRBD1. This CDR3 has 14 residues. Germline CDR1 MNHEY, CDR2 SMNVEV (reference sequence). V shed 6 bases and J 8 bases; nucleotides not matched to a gene: 7. CDR3 amino acids: CASRDTGGSEKLFF. CDR3 in DNA: TGTGCCAGCAGAGATACAGGGGGCTCGGAAAAACTGTTTTTT.

This clonotype was seen a handful of times. The chain combines TRBV20-1 with TRBJ1-5; D unclear. The CDR3 has 13 residues. Germline-derived CDR1 and CDR2 are DFQATT and SNEGSKA (reference sequence). V gave up 1 base and J gave up 3 bases, with 7 bases separating them. CDR3 nucleotides: TGCAGTGCTAGAGCCCAGATCAATCAGCCCCAGCATTTT. Its protein product is CSARAQINQPQHF.

This clonotype was counted between two and nine times. The chain carries TRBV7-2 and TRBJ2-5; D is ambiguous. Trimming removed 5 bases at V and 3 bases at J, with 13 bases between. The CDR3 contains 14 residues. Germline V gene data show CDR1 as SGHTA and CDR2 as FQGNSA. As DNA, the CDR3 is TGTGCCAGCAGCCGATATCTGGGGAAAGAGACCCAGTACTTC. Translated: CASSRYLGKETQYF.

J is TRBJ1-2 and V is TRBV30; TRBD1 matches 7 bases. Germline V CDR1 and CDR2: GTSNPN, SVGIG (reference sequence). The CDR3 has 13 amino acids. With V trimmed by 5 bases and J by 7 bases, 10 bases remained unmatched. CDR3 bases: TGTGCCTGGTACCAACAGGGGATCGGTGGCTACACCTTC. This sequence encodes CAWYQQGIGGYTF.

Turning to this clonotype: An end of the junction differs from the germline gene, which may be a read error. This rearrangement joins TRBV6-4 to TRBJ2-1; TRBD2 might be the D (6 bases). The CDR3 totals 13 residues. CDR1 is MRHNA and CDR2 is SNTAGT in the germline V gene. CDR3 sequence: CASSARLVDEQLF. The CDR3 bases are TGTGCCAGCAGTGCTCGACTAGTCGATGAGCAGCTCTTC.

This clonotype has a handful of counts. J is TRBJ1-2 and V is TRBV12-3 or TRBV12-4; 8 nucleotides match TRBD1. The CDR3 has 16 amino acids. With 7 bases clipped from V and 3 bases from J, the junction kept 13 bases outside the gene matches. CDR3 bases: TGTGCCAGCACTATAGGGAACCGACAGGGGTACTATGGCTACACCTTC. Its translation: CASTIGNRQGYYGYTF.

There are a few counts of this clonotype. The rearrangement uses TRBV24-1 and TRBJ2-5; D is undetermined. Germline V gives CDR1 KGHDR, CDR2 SFDVKD. This CDR3 has 15 amino acids. Between the trimmed V and J ends, which lost 3 bases and 4 bases, there was a span of 14 bases. In DNA form, the CDR3 reads TGTGCCACCAGTGATCAACCCTGGGTTTCAGAGACCCAGTACTTC. It codes for CATSDQPWVSETQYF.

J is TRBJ2-7 and V is TRBV29-1, with D perhaps being TRBD1 or TRBD2 (5 bases each). V was clipped by 2 bases and J by 9 bases, with 8 bases between them. Germline values: CDR1 SQVTM, CDR2 ANQGSEA. The CDR3 loop spans 10 amino acids. For the CDR3, the DNA is TGCAGCGTTGAATGGGACCGGCAGTACTTC. This sequence encodes CSVEWDRQYF.

On this clonotype itself: Possible read error: a much larger clone is one base away. This chain joins TRBV9 and TRBJ2-3; the D is unclear. The CDR3 runs 15 residues. V was pared by 0 bases and J by 1 base, with 9 bases between. In germline, CDR1 is SGDLS, CDR2 YYNGEE. The CDR3 loop is CASSVVGECTDTQYF. The CDR3 nucleotides are TGTGCCAGCAGCGTAGTTGGGGAATGCACAGATACGCAGTATTTT.

This clonotype has just a few counts. The V gene is TRBV28, the J gene TRBJ1-2; no reliable D call. The CDR3 has 12 residues. CDR1 MDHEN and CDR2 SYDVKM come from the germline V gene. Trimming left V 7 bases short and J 4 bases short, with 10 bases between. The CDR3 sequence: CASKYSSYGYTF. Here the CDR3 DNA reads TGTGCCAGCAAGTACAGCAGCTATGGCTACACCTTC.

The chain links TRBV7-6 to TRBJ2-5; TRBD1 might be the D (5 bases). The length of the CDR3 is 15 residues. Germline V lookup: CDR1 SGHVS, CDR2 FNYEAQ. The V and J ends lost 2 bases and 7 bases respectively, with 17 bases between them. The CDR3 DNA is TGTGCCAGCAGCTTATTGGCAGCCGGCAGGGTGACCCAGTACTTC. Its protein is CASSLLAAGRVTQYF.